This T cell receptor (beta chain) was sequenced in a study of T cells after posttransplantation cyclophosphamide. Whole-study findings and limits: Tissue-infiltrating T cells from skin or gut overlapped little with blood T cells.

A marrow graft followed busulfan-fludarabine conditioning, with cyclophosphamide on days +3 and +4. A word on this clone: Its antigen remains unidentified.

The germline CDR1 and CDR2 sequences are SQVTM and ANQGSEA. The CDR3 runs to 17 residues. The J segment lost 0 bases and the V segment lost 7 bases, leaving 11 bases of the junction unmatched. Sequencing was performed with immunoSEQ multiplex PCR; in TCRdb, only in-frame clones are kept and a portion is missing. The sample shows about 7,900 clones, about 83% of them seen only once. The origin of this receptor is a female patient between 40 and 55 years old who received an allogeneic stem cell transplant from an unrelated donor, was CMV-positive, and had no GVHD. Some T cells may have originated in the graft donor. This chain joins TRBV29-1 and TRBJ2-2; 10 positions match TRBD1. This sample comprised PBMCs, obtained after allogeneic stem cell transplant with posttransplant cyclophosphamide. The CDR3 DNA follows: TGCAGCGCATTGTTGGGGACAGGGGCCTCGAACACCGGGGAGCTGTTTTTT. This translates into CSALLGTGASNTGELFF.